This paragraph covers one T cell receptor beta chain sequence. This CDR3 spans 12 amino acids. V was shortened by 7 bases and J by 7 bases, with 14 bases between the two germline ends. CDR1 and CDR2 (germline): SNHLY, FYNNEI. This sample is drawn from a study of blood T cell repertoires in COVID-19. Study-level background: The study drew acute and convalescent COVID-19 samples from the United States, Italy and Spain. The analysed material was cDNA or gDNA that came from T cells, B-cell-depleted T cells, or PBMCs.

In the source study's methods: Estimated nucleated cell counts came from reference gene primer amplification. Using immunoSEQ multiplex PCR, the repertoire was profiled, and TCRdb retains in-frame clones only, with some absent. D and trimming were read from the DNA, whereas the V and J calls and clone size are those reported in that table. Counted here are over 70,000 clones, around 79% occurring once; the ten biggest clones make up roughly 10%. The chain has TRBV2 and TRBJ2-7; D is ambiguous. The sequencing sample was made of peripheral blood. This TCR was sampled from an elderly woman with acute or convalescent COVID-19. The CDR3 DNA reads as TGTGCCAGCACCGTCGGCGGTTGGGAGCAGTACTTC. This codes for CASTVGGWEQYF.